This T cell receptor (beta chain) is from a study of blood T cell repertoires in COVID-19. In the study overall: PBMCs, B-cell-depleted T cells, or T cells provided the cDNA or gDNA that made up the material.

The ends were cut back, 1 base at V and 1 base at J, with 8 bases in the middle. This CDR3 has 14 residues. Germline V CDR1 and CDR2: SEHNR, FQNEAQ (reference sequence). Per the original data handling: The authors estimated nucleated cell counts from reference gene primer amplification. Sequencing was performed with immunoSEQ multiplex PCR; in TCRdb, only in-frame clones are kept and a portion is missing. V and J calls and clone size are given by that table; D and trimming were obtained from the DNA. Among about 440,000 clones, about 91% were seen once, and the ten largest hold roughly 12%. Seattle's enrolled individuals joined amid active infection and were then monitored longitudinally.

This chain joins TRBV7-9 and TRBJ2-7; a weak D match, TRBD2 (6 bases). This clonotype originated in a woman aged 45-59 years with COVID-19, enrolled during active disease. The sequencing sample was made of peripheral blood. Written as DNA, the CDR3 is TGTGCCAGCAGCTTAGTCGGGACTTCCTACGAGCAGTACTTC. This codes for CASSLVGTSYEQYF.